This T cell receptor (beta chain) stems from a study of Ad26.COV2.S vaccination and SARS-CoV-2 variants. Turning to the study itself: Sample donor was a member of the COV1001 Ad26.COV2.S trial arm. Intramuscular Ad26.COV2.S doses were given once or twice, 56 days apart.

Treatment described: roughly 18 received Ad26.COV2.S at low or high dose, single or two shots; roughly five received placebo; per-sample allocation not given. The samples date from day 63 after the first vaccine or placebo injection. Immunization relied on an Ad26 vector, which expressed Wuhan-strain SARS-CoV-2 spike. Germline CDR1 is LNHDA and CDR2 is SQIVND (reference sequence). The CDR3 contains 15 residues. The V end was cut by 3 bases, the J end by 3 bases, with 11 bases between. Assay used: immunoSEQ multiplex PCR; TCRdb lists only in-frame clones, some missing. The sample records a few hundred thousand clones, around 90% being singletons. Details on this clone: As yet, its antigen is unknown.

Study-wide results and caveats: Vaccinees reportedly had broad spike-specific CD8+ and CD4+ T cell responses.

The sample was peripheral blood, taken in a trial of Ad26.COV2.S vaccine versus placebo. V usage is TRBV19 and J usage is TRBJ1-4; D is undetermined. The receptor's source is a person aged 18-65 years who received the Ad26.COV2.S COVID-19 vaccine or a placebo. The CDR3 here is CASSMNGPSNEKLFF. The CDR3 DNA reads TGTGCCAGTAGTATGAACGGCCCTTCTAATGAAAAACTGTTTTTT.